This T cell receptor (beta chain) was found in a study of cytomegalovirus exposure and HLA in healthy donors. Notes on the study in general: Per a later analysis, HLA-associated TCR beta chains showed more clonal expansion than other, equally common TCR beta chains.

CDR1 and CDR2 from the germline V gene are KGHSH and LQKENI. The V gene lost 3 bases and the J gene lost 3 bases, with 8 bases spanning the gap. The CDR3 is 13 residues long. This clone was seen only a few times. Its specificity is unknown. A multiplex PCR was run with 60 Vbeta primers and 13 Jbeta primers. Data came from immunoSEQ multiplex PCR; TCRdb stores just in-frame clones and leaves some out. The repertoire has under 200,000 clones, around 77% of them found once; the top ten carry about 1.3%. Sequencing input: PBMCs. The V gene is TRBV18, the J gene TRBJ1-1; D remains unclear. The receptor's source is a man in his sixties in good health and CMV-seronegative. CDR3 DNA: TGTGCCAGCTCACCTCGGGATGACACTGAAGCTTTCTTT. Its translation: CASSPRDDTEAFF.